The entry that follows covers one TCR beta chain sequence. Its antigen is not known. This sample is drawn from a study of beta chain features in type 1 diabetes. Study results and limitations: Reduced insertions and increased deletions marked VDJ junctions in type 1 diabetes patients. For TCRB rearrangement, an influence of HLA type remained unresolved here.

The study reverse transcribed the entire isolated RNA, so it sequenced expressed TCRB transcripts. Some clones are missing from TCRdb's copy, which holds only in-frame ones; the method was immunoSEQ multiplex PCR. The sample has almost 250,000 clones; about 14% are singletons. Germline CDR1 LGHNA, CDR2 YSLEER. The CDR3 sequence is 13 residues long. The V gene lost 1 base and the J gene lost 9 bases, with 10 bases spanning the gap. V gene TRBV4-3 combines with J gene TRBJ2-1; TRBD2 might be the D (6 bases). The clonotype was recovered from a woman aged 40-49 years in good health. Input material: naive CD4+ T cells from blood. The CDR3 is CASSQVQLAEQFF. CDR3 bases: TGCGCCAGCAGCCAAGTACAACTAGCTGAGCAGTTCTTC.